Listed below are T cell receptor beta chains from one sample, sequenced in a study of blood T cell repertoires in COVID-19. Assay: immunoSEQ multiplex PCR; the TCRdb copy retains only in-frame clones and omits some. This sample has 60,000 to 75,000 clones, with roughly nine tenths found just once. Sequenced input: peripheral blood. The receptors shown here come from an elderly woman with acute or convalescent COVID-19. The CDR3 runs from the conserved cysteine through the conserved F or W. D genes are given only for firm matches. Only some rows state a clone size, as once, few, many or a class for expanded clones.

v_call,d_call,clone_size,j_call,cdr3_nt,cdr3_aa
TRBV19,-,-,TRBJ1-1,TGTGCCAGTAGTATAGACATACGCCTCGACAGGATGAACACTGAAGCTTTCTTT,CASSIDIRLDRMNTEAFF
TRBV6-4,TRBD1,-,TRBJ1-5,TGTGCCAGCAGTCGAGACAGGGGACAGCCCCAGCATTTT,CASSRDRGQPQHF
TRBV15,TRBD1,-,TRBJ1-1,TGTGCCACCAGCGGGGACAGGGTGGGAACTGAAGCTTTCTTT,CATSGDRVGTEAFF
TRBV18,-,once,TRBJ2-3,TGTGCCAGCTCACCGTCAGGGGCTGCAGATACGCAGTATTTT,CASSPSGAADTQYF
TRBV7-2,-,-,TRBJ1-3,TGTGCCAGCAGCCCCGGGGGGGTTACTGGAAACACCATATATTTT,CASSPGGVTGNTIYF
TRBV13,-,-,TRBJ2-1,TGTGCCAGCAGGTTCCAGGGCGTCCATGAGCAGTTCTTC,CASRFQGVHEQFF
TRBV27,TRBD2,-,TRBJ2-7,TGTGCCAGCAGTTTCTTGCTAGCGGACGAGCAGTACTTC,CASSFLLADEQYF
TRBV5-1,TRBD2,-,TRBJ2-7,TGCGCCAGCAGCCTTGGAACTAGCGGGAGGTCTATCTCCTACGAGCAGTACTTC,CASSLGTSGRSISYEQYF
TRBV7-9,TRBD1,-,TRBJ1-1,TGTGCCAGCAGCCGGACAGGGGGTATTGAAGCTTTCTTT,CASSRTGGIEAFF
TRBV27,-,-,TRBJ2-6,TGTGCCAGCAGTACCCCAGGGCTCGGGGCCAACGTCCTGACTTTC,CASSTPGLGANVLTF
TRBV14,TRBD1,-,TRBJ2-2,TGTGCCAGCAGCTCGAATACAGGGGTTGCCGGGGAGCTGTTTTTT,CASSSNTGVAGELFF
TRBV4-1,-,-,TRBJ1-2,TGCGCCAGCAGCCAAGAATCGGGTGTTAACTATGGCTACACCTTC,CASSQESGVNYGYTF
TRBV5-8,-,-,TRBJ1-1,TGTGCCAGCAGCTGGCCCCCGATGGTCGCTGAAGCTTTCTTT,CASSWPPMVAEAFF
TRBV28,-,-,TRBJ1-6,TGTGCCAGCAGTTTATCCAGGGGAGATCTCCACTTT,CASSLSRGDLHF
TRBV6-4,TRBD1,-,TRBJ1-1,TGTGCCAGCAGTGTTGGGACAGGGTCGAACACTGAAGCTTTCTTT,CASSVGTGSNTEAFF
TRBV5-6,TRBD1,-,TRBJ1-6,TGTGCCAGTCAGGCACAGGGGTCGTGGAATTCACCCCTCCACTTT,CASQAQGSWNSPLHF
TRBV10-1,-,-,TRBJ2-7,TGCGCCAGCAGTGAGTTAATGTCAAGGGGCGAGCAGTACTTC,CASSELMSRGEQYF
TRBV6-6,TRBD1,-,TRBJ1-5,TGTGCCAGCAGTGGTGACAGGGGGAGACAGCCCCAGCATTTT,CASSGDRGRQPQHF
TRBV19,-,-,TRBJ2-7,TGTGCCAGTAGTATAGATAGGACAGACGAGCAGTACTTC,CASSIDRTDEQYF
TRBV9,TRBD1,-,TRBJ1-5,TGTGCCAGCAGCGTGGGGACAGGGATCGGTCAGCCCCAGCATTTT,CASSVGTGIGQPQHF
TRBV11-2,-,once,TRBJ2-7,TGTGCCAGCAGCTTACAGGGAAGTGCCTACGAGCAGTACTTC,CASSLQGSAYEQYF
TRBV5-6,TRBD2,-,TRBJ2-1,TGTGCCAGCTTTAATTGGGCGGGGGGGATCAATGAGCAGTTCTTC,CASFNWAGGINEQFF
TRBV5-1,-,-,TRBJ1-5,TGCGCCAGCAGCGAGCTAGGGGTTGGCAATCAGCCCCAGCATTTT,CASSELGVGNQPQHF
TRBV7-3,-,once,TRBJ2-5,TGTGCCAGCAGCTTTGGCCCCGCCGAGACCCAGTACTTC,CASSFGPAETQYF
TRBV5-4,TRBD2,-,TRBJ2-5,TGTGCCAGCAGCCACCCCCGGGGGGGGGAAGAGACCCAGTACTTC,CASSHPRGGEETQYF
TRBV10-3,-,-,TRBJ2-3,TGTGCCATCAGTGTCTCAGGGATCGGGACAGATACGCAGTATTTT,CAISVSGIGTDTQYF
TRBV5-1,-,-,TRBJ2-3,TGCGCCAGCAATCATGGGGGCGCAGGTAAAGATACGCAGTATTTT,CASNHGGAGKDTQYF
TRBV19,-,-,TRBJ1-2,TGTGCCAGTAGTATAGACAGCGCTTCCTATGGCTACACCTTC,CASSIDSASYGYTF
TRBV7-3,-,-,TRBJ1-2,TGTGCCAGCAGCTTAACGACAGGCTATGGCTACACCTTC,CASSLTTGYGYTF
TRBV5-4,TRBD1,-,TRBJ1-1,TGTGCCAGCAGCTCGGACACAGGGGCGTACGGGTTGAACACTGAAGCTTTCTTT,CASSSDTGAYGLNTEAFF
TRBV5-1,TRBD2,-,TRBJ2-3,TGCGCCAGCAGTACTAGCGGAGGCGGTGGAGATACGCAGTATTTT,CASSTSGGGGDTQYF
TRBV29-1,TRBD1,-,TRBJ1-1,TGCAGCGTCGTCAGGGGGCTGAACACTGAAGCTTTCTTT,CSVVRGLNTEAFF
TRBV5-1,TRBD1,-,TRBJ2-5,TGCGCCAGCAACCAGGGGACAGGGCAAGAGACCCAGTACTTC,CASNQGTGQETQYF
TRBV6-1,-,-,TRBJ1-1,TGTGCCAGCAGTGAAGGGGGGGTGACGACTGAAGCTTTCTTT,CASSEGGVTTEAFF
TRBV7-3,-,-,TRBJ2-2,TGTGCCAGCAGTCAAACAGGGCTCCCCACCGGGGAGCTGTTTTTT,CASSQTGLPTGELFF
TRBV6-4,TRBD2,-,TRBJ2-1,TGTGCCAGCAGTGAGACTAGCGGGAGGCCCTCGGTTGAGCAGTTCTTC,CASSETSGRPSVEQFF
TRBV4-1,-,medium-sized,TRBJ1-2,TGCGCCAGCAGCCAAGATCGGTTAACCGGACACTACACCTTC,CASSQDRLTGHYTF
TRBV27,-,-,TRBJ1-1,TGTGCCAGCAGTTTATACGTCCAGGGGTCTACTGAAGCTTTCTTT,CASSLYVQGSTEAFF
TRBV12-5,TRBD1,-,TRBJ1-1,TGTGCTAGTGGTTTAACGGGGGGGACAGGGGAGGCTTTCTTT,CASGLTGGTGEAFF
TRBV7-8,-,-,TRBJ1-2,TGTGCCAGCAGCTTAGCGGGGGGGGATGGCTACACCTTC,CASSLAGGDGYTF
TRBV5-1,TRBD2,-,TRBJ2-2,TGCGCCAGCAGCTTGAGGGACTATGTTACCGGGGAGCTGTTTTTT,CASSLRDYVTGELFF
TRBV6-5,-,-,TRBJ1-1,TGTGCCAGCCCTACGACAGGATGGGGCACTGAAGCTTTCTTT,CASPTTGWGTEAFF
TRBV11-2,TRBD2,-,TRBJ2-1,TGTGCCAGCAGCTTACTGAGGGAGGGCCTGTTCTTC,CASSLLREGLFF
TRBV5-6,-,-,TRBJ2-7,TGTGCCAGCGGACTGGGGGGGCGCGGGGAGCAGTACTTC,CASGLGGRGEQYF
TRBV7-6,-,few,TRBJ2-5,TGTGCCAGTACCTTTTCAGGCCTCGGGGACCAAGAGACCCAGTACTTC,CASTFSGLGDQETQYF
TRBV20-1,-,-,TRBJ1-1,TGCAGCTACGCCCCCGCTTTCTTT,CSYAPAFF
TRBV6-5,-,-,TRBJ1-6,TGTGCCAGCCACGGGAGTTATTCACCCCTCCACTTT,CASHGSYSPLHF
TRBV30,-,once,TRBJ2-1,TGTGCCTGGAGTGGGGGAGGCGTGGGACTCCACTACAATGAGCAGTTCTTC,CAWSGGGVGLHYNEQFF
TRBV6-4,-,few,TRBJ1-2,TGTGCCAGCAGTGTGGGCATCCGGACTAGCTACACCTTC,CASSVGIRTSYTF
TRBV6-5,TRBD1,-,TRBJ1-2,TGTGCCAGCAGCACAGGGGGGATTAATGGCTACACCTTC,CASSTGGINGYTF
TRBV19,-,-,TRBJ2-2,TGTGCCAGTAGCTGGGGACTGACGACCGGGGAGCTGTTTTTT,CASSWGLTTGELFF
TRBV5-1,TRBD1,-,TRBJ2-7,TGCGCCAGCTCTCCGGGACAGGGGGTCTACGAGCAGTACTTC,CASSPGQGVYEQYF
TRBV4-2,TRBD1,-,TRBJ2-1,TGTGCCAGCAGCCCGAGGGACAGGCTTTACAATGAGCAGTTCTTC,CASSPRDRLYNEQFF
TRBV11-2,-,-,TRBJ1-6,TGTGCCAGCAGCCCTAGAGTGGGTATTACTTCACCCCTCCACTTT,CASSPRVGITSPLHF
TRBV6-2/TRBV6-3,-,-,TRBJ1-5,TGTGCCAGCAGTAGAACAGGATTGAGCAATCAGCCCCAGCATTTT,CASSRTGLSNQPQHF
TRBV7-2,TRBD2,-,TRBJ2-1,TGTGCCAGCAGCTTGGCTCCACCCGGACTAGCCAACAATGAGCAGTTCTTC,CASSLAPPGLANNEQFF
TRBV11-2,TRBD2,-,TRBJ2-3,TGTGCCAGCAGCTTACTCGGACTAGTGGGAGCAGATACGCAGTATTTT,CASSLLGLVGADTQYF